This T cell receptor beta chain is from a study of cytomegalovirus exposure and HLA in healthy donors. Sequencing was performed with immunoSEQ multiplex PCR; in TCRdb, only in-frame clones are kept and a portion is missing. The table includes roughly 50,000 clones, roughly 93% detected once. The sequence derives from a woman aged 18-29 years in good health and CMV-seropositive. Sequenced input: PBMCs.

The CDR3 DNA follows: TGTGCCAGCAGCCACGGGTCGGGTGGGACTGAAGCTTTCTTT. It yields the protein CASSHGSGGTEAFF. The chain is built from TRBV13 and TRBJ1-1; D not resolved. The CDR3 is 14 amino acids. V was cut by 5 bases and J by 5 bases, with 15 bases left in between. Germline CDR1 is PRHDT and CDR2 is FYEKMQ (reference sequence).